The rows below give T cell receptor beta chains drawn from one sample of a study of early T cells in non-severe SARS-CoV-2 infection. TCRdb redid the calling of the 5' RACE reads with MiXCR, one entry per CDR3 protein. The table records roughly 58,000 distinct CDR3 sequences, 9.5% to 15% of them present only once. Sample: whole blood. The receptors here all came from an adult who was a healthcare worker with PCR-confirmed SARS-CoV-2 infection or an uninfected control (not recorded which). The CDR3 runs from the conserved cysteine through the conserved F or W. D genes are given only for firm matches. A row's size may be missing; if present it is once, few, many or a size class.

J,V,size,D,DNA,CDR3
TRBJ2-3,TRBV30,few,TRBD1,TGTGCCTGGGGCACAGGGGGCCCAGATACGCAGTATTTT,CAWGTGGPDTQYF
TRBJ2-7,TRBV9,few,TRBD1,TGTGCCAGCAGCGTAACCGGGACAGACTTCTACGAGCAGTACTTC,CASSVTGTDFYEQYF
TRBJ1-1,TRBV7-2,.,.,TGTGCCAGCAGCTTAGTAGCCTCCACTGAAGCTTTCTTT,CASSLVASTEAFF
TRBJ1-1,TRBV6-6,.,TRBD1,TGTGCCAGCAGTTACTCGAGCCAGGGGGGAACTGAAGCTTTCTTT,CASSYSSQGGTEAFF
TRBJ2-2,TRBV6-6,many,.,TGTGCCAGCAGTCCGAGGGGACAAACCGGGGGGGAGCTGTTTTTT,CASSPRGQTGGELFF
TRBJ2-1,TRBV5-6,many,TRBD1,TGTGCCAGCAGCTTGGGACCACAGGGGCCAGGGGATGAGCAGTTCTTC,CASSLGPQGPGDEQFF
TRBJ1-4,TRBV19,many,.,TGTGCCAGCCCCGATCGGACGGTGGGGGGTAATGAAAAACTGTTTTTT,CASPDRTVGGNEKLFF
TRBJ2-4,TRBV2,.,TRBD1,TGTGCCAGCACCCATGACAGGGGGCGTGCCAAAAACATTCAGTACTTC,CASTHDRGRAKNIQYF
TRBJ2-7,TRBV7-9,.,.,TGTGCCAGCACCCCGGGGTACCACGAGCAGTACTTC,CASTPGYHEQYF
TRBJ1-2,TRBV7-2,many,TRBD1,TGTGCCAGCAGACATGGACAGGGAATTGGTGGCTACACCTTC,CASRHGQGIGGYTF
TRBJ1-1,TRBV29-1,many,TRBD1,TGCAGCGTTCCGACAGGGCCCACTGAAGCTTTCTTT,CSVPTGPTEAFF
TRBJ2-5,TRBV12-3/TRBV12-4,many,.,TGTGCCAGCAGCTTAGTAGGAGAGACCCAGTACTTC,CASSLVGETQYF
TRBJ2-5,TRBV7-2,few,TRBD1,TGTGCCAGCAGCTTAGGGGACCGGGACAGAGAGACCCAGTACTTC,CASSLGDRDRETQYF
TRBJ2-7,TRBV29-1,.,TRBD1,TGCAGCGCGGGGACAGGAGGTACCTACGAGCAGTACTTC,CSAGTGGTYEQYF
TRBJ2-1,TRBV6-4,many,TRBD2,TGTGCCAGCGGGAGGACTAGCGACAAGCAGTTCTTC,CASGRTSDKQFF
TRBJ1-1,TRBV18,many,.,TGTGCCAGCTCCCTAAACACAGGGAGCACTGAAGCTTTCTTT,CASSLNTGSTEAFF
TRBJ2-5,TRBV10-2,many,.,TGCGCCAGCAGTGAGATGACTAGGGGGTACCAAGAGACCCAGTACTTC,CASSEMTRGYQETQYF
TRBJ2-7,TRBV9,.,.,TGTGCCAGCAGCCCTGTAGGGGGGGACGGAGCCTACGAGCAGTACTTC,CASSPVGGDGAYEQYF
TRBJ1-1,TRBV14,many,.,TGTGCCAGCAGCCAAGATCTCGGGGCCACTGAAGCTTTCTTT,CASSQDLGATEAFF
TRBJ1-5,TRBV2,few,TRBD1,TGTGCCAGCAGTGGGGCAGGGGGCAGCGGACAGCCCCAGCATTTT,CASSGAGGSGQPQHF
TRBJ1-3,TRBV20-1,many,.,TGCAGTGCTAGAGATCCCACGTTAACGGGGGGAAACACCATATATTTT,CSARDPTLTGGNTIYF
TRBJ2-5,TRBV13,.,.,TGTGCCAGCAGCTCCTCCCATCCTAGCGTCCAAGAGACCCAGTACTTC,CASSSSHPSVQETQYF
TRBJ1-1,TRBV5-1,many,.,TGCGCCAGCAGCTTGCTTTCGGGAGTAGCTTTCTTT,CASSLLSGVAFF
TRBJ1-2,TRBV19,.,TRBD1,TGTGCCAGTAGTACAGGGGGCGCAAATGGCTACACCTTC,CASSTGGANGYTF
TRBJ2-2,TRBV7-6,many,TRBD2,TGTGCCAGCAGCTCTTATAGCGGGTCGAACACCGGGGAGCTGTTTTTT,CASSSYSGSNTGELFF
TRBJ1-6,TRBV12-3/TRBV12-4,many,TRBD1,TGTGCCAGCAGCCCACAGGGGCAACTGATTTCACCCCTCCACTTT,CASSPQGQLISPLHF
TRBJ2-7,TRBV20-1,many,TRBD2,TGCAGTGCTAGTCGTGGTAGCGGGGGGAACTACGAGCAGTACTTC,CSASRGSGGNYEQYF
TRBJ2-5,TRBV28,many,TRBD1,TGTGCCAGCGGACAGGGAGACGGGGAGACCCAGTACTTC,CASGQGDGETQYF
TRBJ2-1,TRBV5-1,.,.,TGCGCCAGCAAGCGGCAGGGCTGGCACAATGAGCAGTTCTTC,CASKRQGWHNEQFF